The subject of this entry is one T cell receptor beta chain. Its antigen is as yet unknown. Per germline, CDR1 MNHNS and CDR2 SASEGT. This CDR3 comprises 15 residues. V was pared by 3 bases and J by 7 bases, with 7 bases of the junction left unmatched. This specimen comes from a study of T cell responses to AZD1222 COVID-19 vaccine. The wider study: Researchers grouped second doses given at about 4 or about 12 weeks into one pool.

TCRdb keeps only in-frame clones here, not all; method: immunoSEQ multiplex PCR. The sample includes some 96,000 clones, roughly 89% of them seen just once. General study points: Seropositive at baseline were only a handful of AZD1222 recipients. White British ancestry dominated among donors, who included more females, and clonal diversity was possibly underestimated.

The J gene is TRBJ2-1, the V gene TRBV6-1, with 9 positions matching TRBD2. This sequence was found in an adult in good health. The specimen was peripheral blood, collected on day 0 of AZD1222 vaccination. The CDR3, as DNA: TGTGCCAGCAGTGACCTTAGCGGGAGTGAGAATGAGCAGTTCTTC. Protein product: CASSDLSGSENEQFF.